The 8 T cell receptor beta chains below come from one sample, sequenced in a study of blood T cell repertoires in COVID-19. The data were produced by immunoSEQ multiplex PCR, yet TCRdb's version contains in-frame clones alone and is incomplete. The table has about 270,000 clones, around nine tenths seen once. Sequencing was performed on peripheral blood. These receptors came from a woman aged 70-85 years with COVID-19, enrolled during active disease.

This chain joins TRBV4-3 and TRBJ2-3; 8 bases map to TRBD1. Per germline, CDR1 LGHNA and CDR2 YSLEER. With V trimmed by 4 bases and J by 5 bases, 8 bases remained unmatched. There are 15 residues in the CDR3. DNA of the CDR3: TGCGCCAGCAGCCGAACAGGGGGGCCGGGAGATACGCAGTATTTT. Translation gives CASSRTGGPGDTQYF.

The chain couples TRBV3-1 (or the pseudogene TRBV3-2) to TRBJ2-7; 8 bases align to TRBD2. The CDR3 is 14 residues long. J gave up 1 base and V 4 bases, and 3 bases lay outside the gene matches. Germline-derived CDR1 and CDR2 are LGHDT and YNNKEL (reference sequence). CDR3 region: CASSPGLASYEQYF. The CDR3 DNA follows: TGTGCCAGCAGCCCCGGACTAGCTTCCTACGAGCAGTACTTC.

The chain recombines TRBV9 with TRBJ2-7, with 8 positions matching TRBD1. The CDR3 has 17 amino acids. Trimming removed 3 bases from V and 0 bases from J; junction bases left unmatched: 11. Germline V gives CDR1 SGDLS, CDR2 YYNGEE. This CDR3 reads CASSAEGQGFSSYEQYF. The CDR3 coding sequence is TGTGCCAGCAGCGCAGAAGGACAGGGCTTTTCCTCCTACGAGCAGTACTTC.

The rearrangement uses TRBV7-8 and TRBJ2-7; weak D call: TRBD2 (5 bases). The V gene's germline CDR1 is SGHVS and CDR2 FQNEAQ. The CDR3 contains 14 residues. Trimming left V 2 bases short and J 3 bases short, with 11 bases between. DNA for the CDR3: TGTGCCAGCAGCTTAAACCCTAGCATCTACGAGCAGTACTTC. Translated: CASSLNPSIYEQYF. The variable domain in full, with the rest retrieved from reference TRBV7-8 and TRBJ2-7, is GAGVSQSPRYKVAKRGQDVALRCDPISGHVSLFWYQQALGQGPEFLTYFQNEAQLDKSGLPSDRFFAERPEGSVSTLKIQRTQQEDSAVYLCASSLNPSIYEQYFGPGTRLTVT.

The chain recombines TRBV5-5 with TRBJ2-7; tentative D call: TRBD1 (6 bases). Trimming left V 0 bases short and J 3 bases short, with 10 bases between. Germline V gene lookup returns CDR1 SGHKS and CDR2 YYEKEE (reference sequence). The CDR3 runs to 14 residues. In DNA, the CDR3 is TGTGCCAGCAGCTTGGAACAGGGTATCTACGAGCAGTACTTC. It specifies CASSLEQGIYEQYF.

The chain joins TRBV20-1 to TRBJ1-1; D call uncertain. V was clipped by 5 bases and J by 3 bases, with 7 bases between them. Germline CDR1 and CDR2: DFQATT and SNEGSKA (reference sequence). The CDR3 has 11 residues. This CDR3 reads CSAAGYTEAFF. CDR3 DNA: TGCAGTGCTGCGGGTTACACTGAAGCTTTCTTT.

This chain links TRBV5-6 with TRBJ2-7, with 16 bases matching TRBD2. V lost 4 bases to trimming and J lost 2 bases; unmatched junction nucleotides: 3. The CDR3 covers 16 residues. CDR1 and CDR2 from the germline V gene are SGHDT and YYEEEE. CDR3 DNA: TGTGCCAGCAGCCCGGGACTAGCGGGGGGGCCCTACGAGCAGTACTTC. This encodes CASSPGLAGGPYEQYF.

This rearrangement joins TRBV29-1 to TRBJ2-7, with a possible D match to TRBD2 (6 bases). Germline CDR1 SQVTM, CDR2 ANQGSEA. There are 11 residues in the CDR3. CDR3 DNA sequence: TGCCTTGGGACTCTTTCCTACGAGCAGTACTTC. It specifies CLGTLSYEQYF.